These 12 T cell receptor beta chains were all obtained from the same sample, sequenced in a study of a mutant IDH1 vaccine in newly diagnosed glioma. Libraries were prepared by immunoSEQ multiplex PCR; TCRdb keeps only in-frame clonotypes and omits some of them. The sample records some 71,000 clones, around 87% being singletons. Time point in this sample: week 35, safety follow-up. Doses of 300 ug of mutant IDH1 20-mer peptide were given with topical imiquimod. These receptors have no identified antigens. This sample comprised PBMCs, obtained from a glioma patient whose treatment included an IDH1 peptide vaccine. The receptors were sampled from a man under 40 with glioma.

With regard to this clone: The CDR3 does not close with the conserved phenylalanine or tryptophan, likely indicating a read error. It is unclear where the CDR3 begins or ends on the DNA, so no DNA is shown, and the CDR3 is as TCRdb lists it. J is TRBJ1-4 and V is TRBV1; TRBD1, the table's D call, was not compared with the DNA. TRBV1 is a pseudogene segment. The CDR3 adds up to 14 amino acids, both ends counted. CDR3: CTSSPDRGSEKLFL.

This rearrangement joins TRBV20-1 to TRBJ1-3; D is unresolved. CDR3 length: 11 amino acids. Trimming took 6 bases from V and 5 from J, leaving 8 bases between them. Germline-derived CDR1 and CDR2 are DFQATT and SNEGSKA (reference sequence). The CDR3 coding sequence is TGCAGTGCCCCACAACGAAACACCATATATTTT. It translates to CSAPQRNTIYF.

CDR3 nucleotides: TGTGCCAGTAGTATCAGGAGCAGCTCCTACAATGAGCAGTTCTTC. Its protein is CASSIRSSSYNEQFF. This rearrangement joins TRBV19 to TRBJ2-1; D not certain. Trimming took 3 bases from V and 0 from J, leaving 9 bases between them. The CDR3 runs 15 residues. Germline V CDR1 and CDR2: LNHDA, SQIVND (reference sequence).

The chain is built from TRBV10-3 and TRBJ2-2; D is undetermined. V lost 7 bases to trimming and J lost 0 bases, with 6 bases between them. Germline CDR1 ENHRY, CDR2 SYGVKD. The CDR3 totals 13 residues. CDR3: CAITLSNTGELFF. DNA for the CDR3: TGTGCCATCACCCTATCGAACACCGGGGAGCTGTTTTTT.

Notes on this clone: The same CDR3 also results from other DNA sequences found in this sample. J is TRBJ1-1 and V is TRBV18, with D tentatively TRBD1 (6 bases). The V gene lost 3 bases and the J gene lost 5 bases, with 10 bases spanning the gap. The CDR3 sequence is 13 residues long. Germline CDR1 is KGHSH and CDR2 is LQKENI. Here the CDR3 reads CASSPGQGTEAFF. The CDR3 DNA reads as TGTGCCAGCTCACCGGGGCAGGGGACTGAAGCTTTCTTT.

The CDR3 loop is CASSVTGGIGELFF. For the CDR3, the DNA is TGTGCCAGCAGCGTAACGGGGGGTATCGGGGAGCTGTTTTTT. The V and J genes are TRBV7-2 and TRBJ2-2, with 7 bases aligning to TRBD2. Unmatched junction bases numbered 7, after V lost 5 bases and J lost 7 bases. CDR1 and CDR2 from the germline V gene are SGHTA and FQGNSA. The CDR3 covers 14 residues.

This clone was recorded once. This chain links TRBV19 with TRBJ1-1; unclear D gene. The length of the CDR3 is 15 residues. V was trimmed by 3 bases and J by 1 base, leaving 12 bases between them. The germline gives CDR1 LNHDA, CDR2 SQIVND (reference sequence). DNA for the CDR3: TGTGCCAGTAGTATGACTGTACGGCAGAACACTGAAGCTTTCTTT. This codes for CASSMTVRQNTEAFF.

This chain uses TRBV28 with TRBJ1-1; a weak D match, TRBD1 (6 bases). The CDR3 is made up of 17 amino acids. V gave up 8 bases and J gave up 3 bases, with 25 bases separating them. Germline V CDR1 and CDR2: MDHEN, SYDVKM. CDR3 loop: CASPKNGGRISDTEAFF. CDR3 sequence (DNA): TGTGCCAGCCCCAAGAATGGGGGGCGTATCTCGGACACTGAAGCTTTCTTT. Using reference TRBV28 and TRBJ1-1 for the parts outside the CDR3, the full variable domain is DVKVTQSSRYLVKRTGEKVFLECVQDMDHENMFWYRQDPGLGLRLIYFSYDVKMKEKGDIPEGYSVSREKKERFSLILESASTNQTSMYLCASPKNGGRISDTEAFFGQGTRLTVV.

The V and J genes are TRBV7-8 and TRBJ2-7; 10 bases line up with TRBD1. Germline assignment: CDR1 SGHVS and CDR2 FQNEAQ. The J segment lost 2 bases and the V segment lost 3 bases, leaving 1 base of the junction unmatched. This CDR3 spans 14 amino acids. The CDR3 nucleotides are TGTGCCAGCAGCTTGGGACAGGGGACCTACGAGCAGTACTTC. Translated, it gives CASSLGQGTYEQYF.

J is TRBJ1-5 and V is TRBV5-6, with TRBD1 as a possible D gene (6 bases). Between the trimmed V and J ends, which lost 3 bases and 2 bases, there was a span of 15 bases. CDR1 is SGHDT, CDR2 YYEEEE, per germline. The CDR3 has 16 amino acids. CDR3 nucleotide sequence: TGTGCCAGCAGCTCTTACAGGGATAACGGCAATCAGCCCCAGCATTTT. Translating it yields CASSSYRDNGNQPQHF.

This sequence joins TRBV14 and TRBJ2-3; weak D call: TRBD2 (6 bases). The CDR3 sequence is 16 residues long. Trimming cost V 2 bases and J 5 bases, with 17 bases left between them. Germline CDR1 reads SGHDN; CDR2 reads FVKESK. CDR3 region: CASSQLFGGSVDTQYF. The DNA for the CDR3 is TGTGCCAGCAGCCAATTATTTGGGGGGAGCGTAGATACGCAGTATTTT.

The V call is TRBV5-1, the J call TRBJ1-1, with 11 bases that match TRBD1. V dropped 1 base and J dropped 4; count of bases not matched to a gene: 6. CDR1 and CDR2 (germline): SGHRS, YFSETQ. This CDR3 is 16 amino acids long. The CDR3 DNA reads as TGCGCCAGCAGCTTGTTAGGACAGGGGGCTGGCACTGAAGCTTTCTTT. It codes for CASSLLGQGAGTEAFF.